The rows below give T cell receptor beta chains drawn from one sample of a study of blood T cell repertoires in COVID-19. The data were produced by immunoSEQ multiplex PCR, yet TCRdb's version contains in-frame clones alone and is incomplete. The sample has about 220,000 clones, about 90% seen once. The sequenced material came from peripheral blood. These receptors all come from a man aged 40-55 years with active or convalescent COVID-19. Each CDR3 is given with its conserved first and last residue. D genes are given only for firm matches. Expanded clones are given a class, and other clones once, few, many or no size at all.

TRBV7-3	NA	TRBJ1-3	NA	CASSPPGGANPDENSSGNTIYF	TGTGCCAGCAGCCCCCCCGGGGGTGCTAACCCCGATGAGAATTCCTCTGGAAACACCATATATTTT
TRBV27	NA	TRBJ1-4	TRBD1	CASSDRDRVEKLFF	TGTGCCAGCAGTGACCGGGACAGGGTTGAAAAACTGTTTTTT
TRBV19	NA	TRBJ1-3	NA	CASSNTRVNSGNTIYF	TGTGCCAGTAGTAATACTCGAGTCAACTCTGGAAACACCATATATTTT
TRBV15	NA	TRBJ2-5	NA	CATSRVAGPQETQYF	TGTGCCACCAGCAGAGTCGCAGGCCCCCAAGAGACCCAGTACTTC
TRBV28	once	TRBJ1-6	TRBD1	CASTSGTADNSPLHF	TGTGCCAGCACCTCCGGGACAGCAGATAATTCACCCCTCCACTTT
TRBV5-6	NA	TRBJ1-5	TRBD1	CASSLGQGLNQPQHF	TGTGCCAGCAGCTTGGGACAGGGATTAAATCAGCCCCAGCATTTT
TRBV5-1	NA	TRBJ2-2	NA	CASSFRDKRNTGELFF	TGCGCCAGCAGCTTTCGGGACAAGCGAAACACCGGGGAGCTGTTTTTT
TRBV5-5	NA	TRBJ2-7	NA	CASSLYNYHEQYF	TGTGCCAGCAGCTTGTATAACTACCACGAGCAGTACTTC
TRBV23-1	NA	TRBJ1-1	NA	CASSPSGMTNTEAFF	TGCGCCAGCAGTCCGTCAGGGATGACGAACACTGAAGCTTTCTTT
TRBV6-2/TRBV6-3	NA	TRBJ2-1	TRBD2	CASSYPTSGTSVYNEQFF	TGTGCCAGCAGTTACCCAACTTCCGGGACTAGCGTCTACAATGAGCAGTTCTTC
TRBV27	NA	TRBJ2-1	NA	CASSTDTARGQFF	TGTGCCAGCAGTACCGACACGGCCCGGGGGCAGTTCTTC
TRBV12-3/TRBV12-4	NA	TRBJ1-1	NA	CASSLAGGWAFF	TGTGCCAGCAGTTTAGCGGGCGGGTGGGCTTTCTTT
TRBV6-5	NA	TRBJ1-2	TRBD1	CASIRDRGSSYGYTF	TGTGCCAGCATCCGGGACAGGGGAAGTTCCTATGGCTACACCTTC
TRBV19	NA	TRBJ2-3	TRBD2	CASSLRGGSSTDTQYF	TGTGCCAGTAGTTTGCGGGGGGGTTCGAGTACAGATACGCAGTATTTT
TRBV19	NA	TRBJ1-1	NA	CASSPQRRNTEAFF	TGTGCCAGTAGTCCCCAGCGGAGGAACACTGAAGCTTTCTTT
TRBV10-1	NA	TRBJ2-5	NA	CASSRETQYF	TGCGCCAGCAGTCGAGAGACCCAGTACTTC
TRBV5-8	few	TRBJ1-5	NA	CASSINRVGNQPQHF	TGTGCCAGCAGCATAAACAGGGTGGGCAATCAGCCCCAGCATTTT
TRBV28	NA	TRBJ1-4	NA	CASSRTSAEKLFF	TGTGCCAGCAGTAGGACAAGCGCTGAAAAACTGTTTTTT
TRBV19	NA	TRBJ1-2	TRBD1	CASSGTGGDYGYTF	TGTGCCAGTAGCGGGACAGGGGGCGACTATGGCTACACCTTC
TRBV27	NA	TRBJ1-2	TRBD1	CASSQDRDYGYTF	TGTGCCAGCAGTCAGGACAGGGACTATGGCTACACCTTC
TRBV7-8	NA	TRBJ2-6	NA	CASTPSGGGIGGSGANVLTF	TGTGCCAGCACACCCTCTGGGGGGGGCATAGGTGGGTCTGGGGCCAACGTCCTGACTTTC
TRBV7-8	many	TRBJ1-6	NA	CASSPQRILYNSPLHF	TGTGCCAGCAGCCCGCAGCGGATTCTATACAATTCACCCCTCCACTTT
TRBV18	NA	TRBJ2-7	NA	CASSFTGLEQYF	TGTGCCAGCTCATTCACAGGGCTCGAGCAGTACTTC
TRBV5-4	NA	TRBJ2-1	TRBD1	CASSYGQVYNEQFF	TGTGCCAGCAGTTATGGACAGGTATACAATGAGCAGTTCTTC
TRBV7-9	NA	TRBJ1-2	TRBD1	CASSLDSSGGTYGYTF	TGTGCCAGCAGCTTAGATTCGTCAGGGGGCACCTATGGCTACACCTTC
TRBV12-5	NA	TRBJ1-5	NA	CASGGQYSNQPQHF	TGTGCTAGTGGCGGACAGTATAGCAATCAGCCCCAGCATTTT
TRBV19	NA	TRBJ1-5	NA	CASTGGAEQPQHF	TGTGCCAGTACGGGGGGCGCAGAGCAGCCCCAGCATTTT
TRBV4-1	NA	TRBJ1-1	NA	CASSLFTKIEAFF	TGCGCCAGCAGCCTCTTTACAAAGATTGAAGCTTTCTTT
TRBV5-6	NA	TRBJ1-1	NA	CASSGGRTANTEAFF	TGTGCCAGCAGCGGGGGACGGACAGCGAACACTGAAGCTTTCTTT
TRBV4-1	NA	TRBJ2-1	NA	CASRPTGIASYNEQFF	TGCGCCAGCAGACCCACAGGTATAGCCTCCTACAATGAGCAGTTCTTC
TRBV4-1	NA	TRBJ2-7	NA	CASSQVGQTYEQYF	TGCGCCAGCAGCCAAGTCGGACAGACCTACGAGCAGTACTTC
TRBV5-1	NA	TRBJ2-3	TRBD2	CASQRTSGTDTQYF	TGCGCCAGCCAAAGGACTAGCGGGACAGATACGCAGTATTTT
TRBV30	NA	TRBJ1-2	NA	CAWNGPGGYGYTF	TGTGCCTGGAACGGACCCGGGGGCTATGGCTACACCTTC
TRBV5-1	NA	TRBJ2-6	TRBD1	CASSPGTGDGANVLTF	TGCGCCAGCAGCCCGGGGACAGGGGACGGGGCCAACGTCCTGACTTTC
TRBV5-1	NA	TRBJ2-7	TRBD1	CASSLATGAYYEQYF	TGCGCCAGCAGCTTGGCCACAGGGGCATACTACGAGCAGTACTTC
TRBV12-3/TRBV12-4	NA	TRBJ1-1	NA	CASSPDKNTEAFF	TGTGCCAGCAGTCCAGACAAGAACACTGAAGCTTTCTTT
TRBV9	NA	TRBJ1-2	TRBD1	CASSPRDRVYYGYTF	TGTGCCAGCAGCCCCCGGGACAGGGTATATTATGGCTACACCTTC
TRBV5-6	NA	TRBJ1-4	NA	CASSLEGDEKLFF	TGTGCCAGCAGCTTAGAAGGGGATGAAAAACTGTTTTTT
TRBV19	few	TRBJ2-7	TRBD2	CASSLAGGGEQYF	TGTGCCAGTTCCCTAGCGGGAGGGGGCGAGCAGTACTTC
TRBV4-2	NA	TRBJ2-7	TRBD2	CASSQSFGGGADEQYF	TGTGCCAGCAGCCAAAGCTTCGGCGGGGGGGCCGACGAGCAGTACTTC
TRBV21-1	NA	TRBJ1-1	NA	CASSRRQGAEAFF	TGTGCCAGCAGCAGACGTCAGGGGGCGGAAGCTTTCTTT
TRBV15	NA	TRBJ2-3	TRBD1	CATSRARQGTDTQYF	TGTGCCACCAGCAGAGCTAGACAGGGAACAGATACGCAGTATTTT
TRBV28	once	TRBJ1-2	NA	CASNAANYGYTF	TGTGCCAGCAACGCAGCTAACTATGGCTACACCTTC
TRBV4-1	NA	TRBJ2-7	NA	CASSQARNYEQYF	TGCGCCAGCAGCCAAGCCAGGAACTACGAGCAGTACTTC
TRBV25-1	NA	TRBJ1-5	NA	CASSLTGGNQPQHF	TGTGCCAGCTCCCTGACCGGGGGCAATCAGCCCCAGCATTTT
TRBV7-6	NA	TRBJ1-5	TRBD1	CASSLTGAPTQPQHF	TGTGCCAGCAGCTTAACAGGGGCCCCTACCCAGCCCCAGCATTTT
TRBV2	NA	TRBJ2-7	NA	CASSEASPFYEQYF	TGTGCCAGCAGTGAAGCCAGTCCCTTCTACGAGCAGTACTTC
TRBV7-3	NA	TRBJ2-7	TRBD1	CASSLSQGDDEQYF	TGTGCCAGCAGCTTAAGTCAGGGGGACGACGAGCAGTACTTC
TRBV28	NA	TRBJ2-3	NA	CASSHFITDTQYF	TGTGCCAGCAGCCACTTCATCACAGATACGCAGTATTTT
TRBV15	NA	TRBJ1-5	NA	CATSTILEGGWQPQHF	TGTGCCACCAGCACCATCCTGGAAGGGGGTTGGCAGCCCCAGCATTTT
TRBV4-1	NA	TRBJ2-2	TRBD2	CASSQVGLAGGPGTGELFF	TGCGCCAGCAGCCAAGTAGGACTAGCGGGAGGGCCGGGCACCGGGGAGCTGTTTTTT
TRBV27	NA	TRBJ2-6	NA	CASREYGGPSGANVLTF	TGTGCCAGCCGAGAGTACGGAGGGCCATCTGGGGCCAACGTCCTGACTTTC
TRBV11-2	NA	TRBJ1-2	NA	CASSLAGGANYGYTF	TGTGCCAGCAGCTTAGCGGGAGGGGCCAACTATGGCTACACCTTC
TRBV30	NA	TRBJ1-5	NA	CAWSTQGNQPQHF	TGTGCCTGGAGTACCCAGGGAAATCAGCCCCAGCATTTT
TRBV7-2	NA	TRBJ1-5	TRBD1	CASSPGTGRRQPQHF	TGTGCCAGCAGCCCGGGGACAGGGAGGCGTCAGCCCCAGCATTTT
TRBV11-2	NA	TRBJ1-4	NA	CASSLDRAGWGEKLFF	TGTGCCAGCAGCTTAGATCGGGCAGGATGGGGCGAAAAACTGTTTTTT
TRBV18	NA	TRBJ1-1	TRBD1	CASSQNRGRIEAFF	TGTGCCAGCTCACAGAACAGGGGGCGCATCGAAGCTTTCTTT
TRBV30	once	TRBJ1-1	NA	CAWRSLGTEAFF	TGTGCCTGGCGATCCCTCGGGACTGAAGCTTTCTTT
TRBV28	NA	TRBJ2-3	TRBD2	CASNPEISGGASTDTQYF	TGTGCCAGCAACCCGGAGATTAGCGGGGGGGCCTCGACAGATACGCAGTATTTT
TRBV7-3	NA	TRBJ2-5	NA	CASSLADSPGEETQYF	TGTGCCAGCAGCTTAGCGGACAGCCCAGGGGAAGAGACCCAGTACTTC